This paragraph covers one TCR beta chain sequence. TCRdb re-analysed the PCR reads in MiXCR, keeping a single row per CDR3 protein. There are under 650,000 distinct CDR3 sequences in the sample; just under 20% occur only once, and roughly 0.83% lies in the top ten. This sample was taken from a study of molecular identifiers for immune sequencing clone quantification. With 10%, 30% or 50% of RNA, about 17,000 to 1,100,000 naive CD8 T cells were sequenced. The CDR3 has 15 residues. V dropped 6 bases and J dropped 3; count of bases not matched to a gene: 6. The sample taken for sequencing was naive CD8+ T cells from blood, with Jurkat cell RNA spiked in. As for subset: FACS-sorted CD8+CD4-CCR7+CD45RA+ naive T cells. This receptor was taken from a human donor in good health. Some libraries in this study had Jurkat cell RNA spiked in. This chain uses TRBV12-3 or TRBV12-4 with TRBJ2-1; TRBD1 matches 9 bases. The CDR3 is CASRTGTGNYNEQFF. In DNA form, the CDR3 reads TGTGCCAGCAGAACCGGGACAGGGAACTACAATGAGCAGTTCTTC.